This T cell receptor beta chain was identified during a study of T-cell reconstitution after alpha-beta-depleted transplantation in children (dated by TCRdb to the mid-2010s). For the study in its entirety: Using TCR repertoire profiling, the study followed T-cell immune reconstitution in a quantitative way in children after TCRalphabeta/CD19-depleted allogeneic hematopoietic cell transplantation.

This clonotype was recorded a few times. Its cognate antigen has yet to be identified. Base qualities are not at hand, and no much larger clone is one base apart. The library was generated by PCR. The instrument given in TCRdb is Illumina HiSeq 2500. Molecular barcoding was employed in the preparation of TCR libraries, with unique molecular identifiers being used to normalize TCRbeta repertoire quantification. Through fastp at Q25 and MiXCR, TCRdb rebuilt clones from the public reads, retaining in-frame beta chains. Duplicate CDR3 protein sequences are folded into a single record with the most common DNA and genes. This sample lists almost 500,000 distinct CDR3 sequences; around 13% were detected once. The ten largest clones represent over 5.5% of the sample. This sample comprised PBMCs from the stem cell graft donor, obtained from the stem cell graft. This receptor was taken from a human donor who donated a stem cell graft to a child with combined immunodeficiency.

The CDR3: CASSLGTGINTEAFF. In nucleotide form, the sequence is TGTGCCAGCAGCTTGGGGACAGGGATAAACACTGAAGCTTTCTTT. The rearranged segments are TRBV11-3 and TRBJ1-1; the central 9 bases match TRBD1. Trimmed from V: 3 bases; trimmed from J: 2 bases; junction bases lacking a gene match: 4. From cysteine to phenylalanine, the CDR3 is 15 amino acids long. The DNA shown is the 45-base CDR3, in frame from base 1. Taken from the germline V gene, the CDR1 and CDR2 loops are SGHNT and YENEEA.